This T cell receptor (beta chain) came from a study of blood T cell repertoires in COVID-19. As for the study in general: Acute-phase and convalescent COVID-19 samples originated in the United States, Italy and Spain.

Methods used by the authors: Estimation of nucleated cell counts relied on the amplification of reference gene primers. Clones were sequenced by immunoSEQ multiplex PCR, and TCRdb holds only the in-frame ones, with some missing. From that table come the V and J calls and clone size; the DNA was used to work out D and trimming. The table includes roughly 280,000 clones, around 90% detected once. Trimming shortened V by 2 bases and J by 3 bases, and 11 bases separated the two germline ends. Germline-derived CDR1 and CDR2 are SGHTA and FQGNSA. The CDR3 is made up of 15 amino acids. The material sequenced was peripheral blood. The clonotype comes from a woman aged 45-59 years who had recovered from COVID-19. This rearrangement joins TRBV7-2 to TRBJ1-5; D is perhaps TRBD1 (6 bases). DNA of the CDR3: TGTGCCAGCAGCTTATTCGGACAGATCAATCAGCCCCAGCATTTT. This encodes CASSLFGQINQPQHF.